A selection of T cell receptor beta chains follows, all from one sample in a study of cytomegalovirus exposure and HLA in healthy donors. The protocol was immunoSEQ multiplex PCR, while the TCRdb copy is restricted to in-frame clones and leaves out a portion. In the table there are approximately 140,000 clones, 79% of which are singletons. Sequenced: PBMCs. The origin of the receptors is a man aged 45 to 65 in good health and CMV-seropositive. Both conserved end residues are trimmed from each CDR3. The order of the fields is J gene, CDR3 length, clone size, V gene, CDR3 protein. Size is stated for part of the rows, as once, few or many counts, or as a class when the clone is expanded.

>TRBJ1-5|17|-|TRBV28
ASRSGWGTGPFPNQPQH
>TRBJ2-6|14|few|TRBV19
ATLDRVPSGANVLT
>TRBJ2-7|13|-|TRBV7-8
ASSLAGGSAYEQY
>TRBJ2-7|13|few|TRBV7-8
ASSSEGVTFYEQY
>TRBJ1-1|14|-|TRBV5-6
ASSLEGAAPNTEAF
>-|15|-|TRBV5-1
ASSRRASGTSSYEQY
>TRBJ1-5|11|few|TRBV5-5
ASSFLSNQPQH
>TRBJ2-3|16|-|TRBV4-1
ASSQPYGGSGTTDTQY
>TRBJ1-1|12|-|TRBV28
ASSPRQLGPEAF
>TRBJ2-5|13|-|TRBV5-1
ASAFNRQGKETQY
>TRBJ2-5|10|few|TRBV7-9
ASSLGQGDQY
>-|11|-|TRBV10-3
AISASGSYEQY
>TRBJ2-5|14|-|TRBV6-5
ASSYSMVAGEETQY
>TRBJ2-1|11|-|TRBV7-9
ASLQGTYNEQF
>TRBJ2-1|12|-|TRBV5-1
ASSSTLWGDEQF
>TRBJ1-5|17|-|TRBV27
ASTPSSRNDRGSNQPQH
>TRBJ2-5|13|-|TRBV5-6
ASSESRGTQETQY
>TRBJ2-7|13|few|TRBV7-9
ASSPGQSNSYEQY
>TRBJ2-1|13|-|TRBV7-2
ASSLASGRRGEQF
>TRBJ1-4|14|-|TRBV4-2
ASSQKPSGQLEKLF
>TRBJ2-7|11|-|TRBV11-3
ASSLSVNYEQY
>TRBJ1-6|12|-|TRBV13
ASSSTGSSSPLH
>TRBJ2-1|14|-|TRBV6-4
ASSQQGLAGVNEQF
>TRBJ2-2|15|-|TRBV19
ASSIDGWRSNTGELF
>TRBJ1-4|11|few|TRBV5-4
ASSQGQYEKLF
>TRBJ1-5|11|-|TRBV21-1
ASTARDNQPQH
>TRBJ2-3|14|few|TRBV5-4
ASSLDGLLHTDTQY
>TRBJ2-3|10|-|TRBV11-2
ASSPRGIEQY
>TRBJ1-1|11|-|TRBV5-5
ASSFTTGAEAF
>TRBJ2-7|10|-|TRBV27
ASSLYSGEQY
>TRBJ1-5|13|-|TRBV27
ASSSRGGMNQPQH
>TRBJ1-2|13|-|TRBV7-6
ASSRDREGNYGYT
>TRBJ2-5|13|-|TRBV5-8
ASSLGAGAQETQY
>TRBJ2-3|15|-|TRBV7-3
SSSLKGLAESTDTQY
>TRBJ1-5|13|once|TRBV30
AWSVSGYSNQPQH
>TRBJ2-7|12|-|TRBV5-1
ASSLGTSGYEQY
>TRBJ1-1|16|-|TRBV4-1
ASSQDMQFAGQNTEAF
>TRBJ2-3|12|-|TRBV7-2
ASSLAAGVDTQY
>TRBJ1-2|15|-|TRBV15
ATSRDNTGGLNYGYT
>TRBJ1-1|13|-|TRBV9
ASSPQQGPNTEAF
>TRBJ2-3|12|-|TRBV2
ASSEGTGTDTQY
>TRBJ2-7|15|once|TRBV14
ASSQRRTGQGTYEQY
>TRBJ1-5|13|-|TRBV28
ASSTDRTVDQPQH
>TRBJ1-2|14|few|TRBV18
ASSPTSGQGAYGYT